The clone carrying this T cell receptor beta chain is deemed medium-sized. Its antigen remains unknown. This sample is drawn from a study of naive and memory T cell subsets. Study-wide findings and caveats: Gini index rose across naive, CM, EM and EMRA in CD4 and CD8.

Two oligonucleotides, mixed equimolar, formed the beta constant-region primer covering TRBC1 and TRBC2. Four rounds of PCR amplified the ligated cDNA using nested alpha and beta constant-region primers plus SP2. Each CDR3 protein is one row after TCRdb ran MiXCR on the UMI-ligation and nested PCR reads. The sample holds 20,000 to 25,000 distinct CDR3 sequences, more than 7% seen once. CDR3 length: 15 residues. The junction had 7 bases not matched to a gene; V was cut back by 3 bases and J by 6 bases. Germline V gene sequence: CDR1 MNHEY, CDR2 SMNVEV (reference sequence). Sequencing used central memory CD8+ T cells from blood. The chain carries TRBV27 and TRBJ2-7; TRBD2 aligns across 11 bases. The TCR comes from a human donor in good health. CDR3 sequence reads: CASSLSLAGGSEQYF. The CDR3 DNA is TGTGCCAGCAGTTTGTCGCTAGCGGGAGGATCCGAGCAGTACTTC.